This is a list of T cell receptor beta chains from one sample in a study of tumor-infiltrating lymphocytes in primary liver carcinoma. TCRdb reprocessed the multiplex PCR reads with MiXCR, giving one entry per CDR3 protein. The table lists about 130,000 distinct CDR3 sequences, around 64% of them singletons, with more than 7% in the top ten. Sequencing used liver tumor tissue from sampling region 3. The source is an older woman with primary liver carcinoma and hepatitis B virus infection. The CDR3 runs from the conserved cysteine through the conserved F or W. D genes are given only for firm matches. A row's size may be missing; if present it is once, few, many or a size class.

J	D	V	size	CDR3	DNA
TRBJ2-3	TRBD2	TRBV5-1	NA	CTSSFSGSAGTTDTQYF	TGCACCAGCAGCTTTAGCGGGAGTGCTGGGACCACAGATACGCAGTATTTT
TRBJ2-7	NA	TRBV5-1	NA	CVSSTTGRESDEQYF	TGCGTCAGCAGCACCACGGGCAGGGAGTCGGACGAGCAGTACTTC
TRBJ2-5	NA	TRBV11-2	NA	CASSSRSQETQYF	TGTGCCAGCAGCTCGAGGAGTCAAGAGACCCAGTACTTC
TRBJ2-7	TRBD1	TRBV28	NA	CTTNRGSSYEQYF	TGTACCACCAACAGGGGGAGCTCCTACGAGCAGTACTTC
TRBJ2-7	TRBD2	TRBV4-1	NA	CASSPTGRVYEQYF	TGCGCCAGCAGTCCCACGGGGAGGGTCTACGAGCAGTACTTC
TRBJ1-1	NA	TRBV11-2	NA	CASSLVRGMNTEACF	TGTGCCAGCAGCCTAGTCCGGGGAATGAACACTGAAGCTTGCTTT
TRBJ2-3	TRBD1	TRBV12-3/TRBV12-4	many	CASRAQGNTQYF	TGTGCCAGCAGGGCACAGGGGAATACGCAGTATTTT
TRBJ2-7	TRBD1	TRBV30	NA	CAWTFWDRGLYEQYF	TGTGCCTGGACCTTCTGGGACAGGGGGCTTTACGAGCAGTACTTC
TRBJ2-2	TRBD2	TRBV11-1	NA	CASSAGTTWNTRELFF	TGTGCCAGCAGCGCGGGGACTACCTGGAACACCAGGGAGCTGTTTTTT
TRBJ2-4	NA	TRBV11-3	NA	CASSGAKNIRYF	TGTGCCAGCTCCGGGGCCAAAAACATTAGGTATTTC
TRBJ1-1	TRBD1	TRBV30	NA	CAWRARTGRNPPERNTEAFF	TGTGCCTGGAGAGCCAGGACAGGCCGCAACCCCCCCGAAAGAAACACTGAAGCTTTCTTT
TRBJ2-6	TRBD1	TRBV28	once	CASRQGAGSGANVLTF	TGTGCCAGCAGACAGGGGGCAGGCTCTGGGGCCAACGTCCTGACTTTC
TRBJ2-7	NA	TRBV6-6	NA	CPSSWAGTAPEQYF	TGTCCCAGCAGTTGGGCGGGAACCGCTCCCGAGCAGTACTTC
TRBJ2-7	NA	TRBV13	NA	CVSMKKTEVDEQYF	TGTGTCAGCATGAAGAAAACGGAAGTAGACGAGCAGTACTTC
TRBJ2-3	TRBD2	TRBV12-3/TRBV12-4	NA	CASNPGTRPDTQYF	TGTGCCAGCAATCCCGGGACTAGGCCAGATACGCAGTATTTT
TRBJ2-1	TRBD2	TRBV7-9	once	CASSLGLAEIYNEEFF	TGTGCCAGCAGCTTGGGACTAGCGGAAATCTACAATGAGGAGTTCTTC
TRBJ2-7	NA	TRBV5-1	many	CASSLRGGLEQYF	TGCGCCAGCAGCTTGAGGGGGGGTCTCGAGCAGTACTTC
TRBJ2-6	NA	TRBV11-2	NA	CASSLGSAGVNVLTF	TGTGCCAGCAGCTTAGGGAGTGCAGGGGTCAACGTCCTGACTTTC
TRBJ2-1	NA	TRBV11-2	NA	CASSLDLTSGGDEQFF	TGTGCTAGCAGCTTAGATTTGACGAGTGGGGGCGATGAGCAGTTCTTC
TRBJ2-3	TRBD2	TRBV7-8	many	CASSYGLAGGVDTQYF	TGTGCCAGCAGCTACGGACTAGCGGGAGGAGTAGATACGCAGTATTTT
TRBJ1-1	NA	TRBV29-1	medium-sized	CSVRVGSEAFF	TGCAGCGTTCGTGTGGGCTCTGAAGCTTTCTTT